The following is a T cell receptor beta chain sequence with its context. A few counts support this clonotype. Its antigen is not yet known. Base quality data are lacking; no much larger clone is found one base away. The library was generated by 5' RACE. TCRdb names Illumina MiSeq as the instrument used. During library preparation, unique molecular identifiers were attached to individual cDNA molecules so that TCRs could be counted in a quantitative, reproducible way. In the original analysis: The median number of TCRs per sample was 85,000 to 100,000, ranging from 23,224 to 690,600. V, J and CDR3 annotation of the TCR reads was performed with the Decombinator software suite. For the PS versus PT1 abundance plots, all samples were subsampled to the same number of TCRs (28,000). TCRs were defined as expanded if absent before sensitization and observed at least eight times at the 2-week time point. Clones were called with MiXCR by TCRdb after fastp trimmed the public reads at Q25, and only in-frame beta chains were retained. Under each unique CDR3 protein, matching rows form one entry showing the most common genes and DNA. The V and J calls follow TCRdb's processing rather than the paper's. For this sample there are 65,000 to 95,000 distinct CDR3 sequences; less than 9.5% appear just once. Approximately 2.1% of the sample is taken by the ten largest.

Total RNA was isolated from unfractionated whole blood collected in Tempus Blood RNA tubes. As TCR sequencing controls, roughly five healthy volunteers were used, with blood taken at day 0, 2 weeks and 6 weeks. This specimen comes from a study of human T cells and chemical hapten exposure (dated by TCRdb to the early 2020s). With regard to the full study: Libraries were pooled for sequencing, and per-sample TCR yields varied mainly because of small differences in library volumes within the pool. This study followed changes in the peripheral blood TCR repertoire in vivo during primary and secondary sensitization of alopecia patients to the hapten diphenylcyclopropenone (DPC). For every blood RNA sample, sequencing covered both the TCR alpha and TCR beta chains. What the work shows at the level of the full study, not this receptor alone: The number of TCRs above 1 in 1000 frequency did not change with DPC sensitization; there was no evidence of global repertoire structure alterations. After repeated subsampling, the strength of the expansion versus patch-test correlation and the threshold at which it became significant changed.

The CDR3, cysteine through phenylalanine, is 14 amino acids long. Just CDR3 DNA is preserved here, 42 bases in frame from base 1. Unmatched junction bases come to 4, with V trimmed by 3 bases and J by 5 bases. The germline V gene encodes CDR1 KGHSH and CDR2 LQKENI. The receptor was isolated from a male donor in good health. Rearrangement joined TRBV18 to TRBJ2-1, with 7 junctional bases fitting TRBD1. The DNA sequence reads TGTGCCAGCTCACCCACAGGGGTTGACAATGAGCAGTTCTTC. Translated, it reads CASSPTGVDNEQFF.